A single sample is the source of the 27 T cell receptor beta chains below, sequenced in a study of T cells in Graves' hyperthyroidism and ophthalmopathy (dated by TCRdb to between 2019 and 2020). The library relied on multiplex PCR. Reads for this sample came from an Illumina HiSeq 2000. TCR beta CDR3 regions were amplified from RNA transcripts. A first-round RT-PCR of the TCR CDR3 used the HTBI primer set with the Qiagen OneStep RT-PCR kit. TCRdb redid the processing of the public reads, applying fastp at Q25 and MiXCR, and retained in-frame beta chains. Records with the same CDR3 protein are collapsed into one entry carrying the most frequent genes and DNA. The sample table contains some 510,000 distinct CDR3 sequences; only one count was recorded for 20% of them. The top ten constitute about a quarter of the sample. The material sequenced was blood. The source is a man younger than 30 with Graves' hyperthyroidism.

This clonotype was picked up many times. V gene TRBV27 combines with J gene TRBJ2-7; D is unresolved. Deletions cut 8 bases from V and 3 bases from J, with 11 bases between. The CDR3 is 12 amino acids. The V gene's germline CDR1 is MNHEY and CDR2 SMNVEV (reference sequence). CDR3 DNA: TGTGCCAGCGGAACCGCGATCTACGAGCAGTACTTC. Its translation is CASGTAIYEQYF.

This clonotype was recorded at least ten times. This chain connects TRBV6-1 to TRBJ1-2, with TRBD1 as a possible D gene (5 bases). The CDR3 is 13 amino acids. Germline assignment: CDR1 MNHNS and CDR2 SASEGT. Trimming cost V 5 bases and J 6 bases, with 13 bases left between them. CDR3 in DNA: TGTGCCAGCAGTAAGACAGATGTCGATGGCTACACCTTC. It is translated as CASSKTDVDGYTF.

This clonotype was detected many times. This rearrangement joins TRBV27 to TRBJ2-7; 11 bases map to TRBD1. Per germline, CDR1 MNHEY and CDR2 SMNVEV (reference sequence). The V and J ends lost 6 bases and 5 bases, in that order; junction bases with no gene match: 12. The CDR3 has 16 amino acids. The DNA of the CDR3 is TGTGCCAGCAGCCCAAATCGGACAGGGGGCTACGACGAGCAGTACTTC. Its translation is CASSPNRTGGYDEQYF.

The chain joins TRBV6-1 to TRBJ2-5; D tentatively reads TRBD1 or TRBD2 (6 bases each). The length of the CDR3 is 15 residues. V lost 6 bases, J lost 5 bases, and 19 bases lay in between. Germline V gene data show CDR1 as MNHNS and CDR2 as SASEGT. The CDR3 DNA follows: TGTGCCAGCAGCCCCCGGGCTTGGAGGGGGGAGACCCAGTACTTC. Translating gives CASSPRAWRGETQYF.

This clonotype was observed many times. CDR3 bases: TGTGCCAGCAGCTTACAGCCCTCGCCCTTTCAAGAGACCCAGTACTTC. It translates to CASSLQPSPFQETQYF. This chain connects TRBV7-8 to TRBJ2-5, with D hard to call. Trimming took 2 bases from V and 2 from J, leaving 15 bases between them. Looked up from germline, CDR1 is SGHVS and CDR2 is FQNEAQ. This CDR3 region has 16 residues. Together with reference TRBV7-8 and TRBJ2-5, the CDR3 gives the full variable domain: GAGVSQSPRYKVAKRGQDVALRCDPISGHVSLFWYQQALGQGPEFLTYFQNEAQLDKSGLPSDRFFAERPEGSVSTLKIQRTQQEDSAVYLCASSLQPSPFQETQYFGPGTRLLVL.

Ten or more counts support this clonotype. The CDR3 protein is CASSSPREPQHF. DNA for the CDR3: TGTGCCAGCAGTTCCCCAAGGGAGCCCCAGCATTTT. The chain combines TRBV12-3 or TRBV12-4 with TRBJ1-5; D gene uncertain. The V and J ends lost 4 bases and 8 bases respectively, with 9 bases between them. There are 12 residues in the CDR3.

In this sample, this clonotype turned up many times. The chain uses TRBV5-1 and TRBJ1-1, with 8 bases identical to TRBD1. There are 14 residues in the CDR3. Germline loops: CDR1 SGHRS, CDR2 YFSETQ. With V trimmed by 5 bases and J by 5 bases, 8 bases remained unmatched. This CDR3 reads CASRGQGSLTEAFF. CDR3 DNA sequence: TGCGCCAGCAGAGGACAGGGTTCACTGACTGAAGCTTTCTTT.

Only a few counts were recorded for this clonotype. Possible read error: a much larger clone is one base away. This sequence joins TRBV29-1 and TRBJ1-1, with a tentative D call TRBD1 (6 bases). In germline, CDR1 is SQVTM, CDR2 ANQGSEA. This CDR3 spans 12 amino acids. The CDR3 DNA follows: TGCAGGGTTCGGGGGCTACGGGCTGAAGCTTTCTTT. Translation gives CRVRGLRAEAFF.

J is TRBJ1-1 and V is TRBV2; D possibly corresponds to TRBD1 (5 bases). Germline V gene lookup returns CDR1 SNHLY and CDR2 FYNNEI. There are 11 residues in the CDR3. Trimming pared 5 bases from V and 8 bases from J, leaving 9 bases between. CDR3 sequence: CASSYDREAFF. Here the CDR3 DNA reads TGTGCCAGCAGTTACGACAGAGAAGCTTTCTTT.

This clonotype was detected ten times or more. The gene calls are TRBV6-2 or TRBV6-3 and TRBJ1-2; no clear D gene. V shed 6 bases and J shed 7 bases, with 9 bases lying between them. Germline CDR1 and CDR2: MNHEY and SVGEGT. The CDR3 is 11 residues long. In nucleotides, the CDR3 is TGTGCCAGCAGGGAGGGCCCTGGCTACACCTTC. It yields the protein CASREGPGYTF.

The chain links TRBV29-1 to TRBJ1-2; no firm D call. Trimming took off 7 bases at V and 4 bases at J, with 10 bases between the two ends. The germline CDR1 and CDR2 sequences are SQVTM and ANQGSEA. This CDR3 region has 11 residues. Written as DNA, the CDR3 is TGCAGCGCCAGCCGCACCTATGGCTACACCTTC. It encodes CSASRTYGYTF.

This clonotype was seen at least ten times. V and J are TRBV29-1 and TRBJ2-2; TRBD2 matches 13 bases. CDR3 size: 15 residues. Looked up from germline, CDR1 is SQVTM and CDR2 is ANQGSEA. J gave up 5 bases and V 4 bases, and 4 bases lay outside the gene matches. The CDR3 region is CSVALTSGGTGELFF. CDR3 coding DNA: TGCAGCGTTGCCCTGACTAGCGGGGGGACCGGGGAGCTGTTTTTT.

There are many counts of this clonotype. The chain links TRBV27 to TRBJ2-7; D not resolved. The CDR3 consists of 14 residues. V was shortened by 5 bases and J by 2 bases, with 13 bases between the two germline ends. Germline V gene sequence: CDR1 MNHEY, CDR2 SMNVEV (reference sequence). The CDR3 coding sequence is TGTGCCAGCAGTCTCCTGACGCAACCCTACGAGCAGTACTTC. Its translation: CASSLLTQPYEQYF.

The chain has TRBV11-2 and TRBJ2-7, with 7 nucleotides matching TRBD2. V was clipped by 5 bases and J by 2 bases; unmatched bases: 9. The CDR3 spans 15 residues. Germline CDR1 and CDR2: SGHAT and FQNNGV. The CDR3 loop is CASSTGSGSTYEQYF. DNA of the CDR3: TGTGCCAGCAGCACCGGTAGCGGGTCTACCTACGAGCAGTACTTC.

This clonotype has at least ten counts. CDR3 loop: CASTADVLFNQPQHF. The CDR3 DNA follows: TGTGCCAGCACCGCGGACGTACTATTCAATCAGCCCCAGCATTTT. The rearrangement joins TRBV28 to TRBJ1-5; D is undetermined. V gave up 7 bases and J gave up 3 bases, with 16 bases separating them. Germline CDR1 reads MDHEN; CDR2 reads SYDVKM. This CDR3 spans 15 amino acids.

This clonotype was observed many times. CDR3 loop: CATSKQGRLYEQYF. CDR3 coding DNA: TGTGCCACCTCTAAACAGGGGCGACTCTACGAGCAGTACTTC. The chain combines TRBV24-1 with TRBJ2-7; 7 nucleotides align to TRBD1. The CDR3 has 14 residues. Germline loops: CDR1 KGHDR, CDR2 SFDVKD. The junction had 10 bases not matched to a gene; V was cut back by 9 bases and J by 3 bases.

The table lists this clonotype with many counts. The rearrangement joins TRBV27 to TRBJ1-1; TRBD1 aligns across 8 bases. Germline loops: CDR1 MNHEY, CDR2 SMNVEV (reference sequence). CDR3 length equals 14 residues. The trim removed 6 bases at V and 4 bases at J, leaving 7 bases unmatched. The CDR3 nucleotides are TGTGCCAGCAGATACAATCAGGGGGCCACTGAAGCTTTCTTT. Translated, it gives CASRYNQGATEAFF.

This clonotype was seen only once. The V gene is TRBV5-1, the J gene TRBJ2-7; 11 nucleotides match TRBD2. V lost 3 bases and J lost 5; bases outside the gene matches: 4. Germline V gene lookup returns CDR1 SGHRS and CDR2 YFSETQ. The CDR3 is 14 residues long. CDR3 residues: CASSSKLAGDEQYF. The DNA for the CDR3 is TGCGCCAGCAGCTCCAAACTAGCGGGGGACGAGCAGTACTTC.

There are many counts of this clonotype. V gene TRBV4-2 combines with J gene TRBJ1-2; D gene uncertain. The CDR3 consists of 13 residues. Between the trimmed V and J ends, which lost 1 base and 7 bases, there was a span of 10 bases. The V gene's germline CDR1 is LGHNA and CDR2 YNFKEQ. CDR3 protein: CASSQAGRRGYTF. The CDR3 coding sequence is TGTGCCAGCAGCCAAGCGGGCAGGCGTGGCTACACCTTC.

This clonotype was detected ten times or more. The chain recombines TRBV5-5 with TRBJ2-7; 8 bases fit TRBD1. Germline CDR1 SGHKS, CDR2 YYEKEE (reference sequence). V lost 3 bases, J lost 3 bases, and 2 bases stayed unmatched. The length of the CDR3 is 13 residues. In nucleotides, the CDR3 is TGTGCCAGCAGCTGGACAGGGCTCTACGAGCAGTACTTC. Encoded protein: CASSWTGLYEQYF. Full variable domain (rest looked up from reference TRBV5-5 and TRBJ2-7): DAGVTQSPTHLIKTRGQQVTLRCSPISGHKSVSWYQQVLGQGPQFIFQYYEKEERGRGNFPDRFSARQFPNYSSELNVNALLLGDSALYLCASSWTGLYEQYFGPGTRLTVT.

This chain connects TRBV12-3 or TRBV12-4 to TRBJ2-7, with 8 bases lining up with TRBD2. V lost 4 bases and J lost 1; bases outside the gene matches: 9. The CDR3 runs to 16 residues. CDR3 in DNA: TGTGCCAGCAGTTACGCATTAGCTAGCGGGTCCTACGAGCAGTACTTC. It yields the protein CASSYALASGSYEQYF.

This clonotype showed up many times. The rearrangement links TRBV15 to TRBJ1-5; TRBD1 is a possible D gene (6 bases). The V gene lost 3 bases and the J gene lost 0 bases, with 6 bases spanning the gap. The CDR3 runs to 14 residues. From germline, CDR1 is LNHNV and CDR2 YYDKDF (reference sequence). CDR3 sequence: CATSRDSSNQPQHF. The CDR3 DNA sequence: TGTGCCACCAGCAGGGACAGTAGCAATCAGCCCCAGCATTTT.

In this sample, this clonotype turned up many times. The chain recombines TRBV28 with TRBJ2-7; the match to TRBD2 covers 8 bases. The CDR3 length is 14 residues. Germline CDR1 reads MDHEN; CDR2 reads SYDVKM. V shed 5 bases and J 7 bases; nucleotides not matched to a gene: 10. CDR3 nucleotides: TGTGCCAGCAGTAATAGCGGGACGGCGGGGGAGCAGTACTTC. Residues: CASSNSGTAGEQYF. Using reference TRBV28 and TRBJ2-7 for the parts outside the CDR3, the full variable domain is DVKVTQSSRYLVKRTGEKVFLECVQDMDHENMFWYRQDPGLGLRLIYFSYDVKMKEKGDIPEGYSVSREKKERFSLILESASTNQTSMYLCASSNSGTAGEQYFGPGTRLTVT.

Note on this clonotype: One end of the junction does not line up with germline, which may come from a read error. J is TRBJ1-1 and V is TRBV5-1; the D is unclear. CDR1 and CDR2 (germline): SGHRS, YFSETQ. This CDR3 is 12 amino acids long. The CDR3 DNA reads as TGCGCCAGCAGCTTGGAAAACACTGAAGCTTGCTTT. This translates into CASSLENTEACF. Using reference TRBV5-1 and TRBJ1-1 for the parts outside the CDR3, the full variable domain is KAGVTQTPRYLIKTRGQQVTLSCSPISGHRSVSWYQQTPGQGLQFLFEYFSETQRNKGNFPGRFSGRQFSNSRSEMNVSTLELGDSALYLCASSLENTEACFGQGTRLTVV.

The J gene is TRBJ2-5, the V gene TRBV6-2 or TRBV6-3; 9 nucleotides match TRBD2. The CDR3 is 16 amino acids. V was pared by 4 bases and J by 1 base, with 7 bases of the junction left unmatched. Germline V CDR1 and CDR2: MNHEY, SVGEGT. CDR3 nucleotide sequence: TGTGCCAGCAGTTTTATAGCGGGGGTGTCCCAAGAGACCCAGTACTTC. Its translation is CASSFIAGVSQETQYF.

In this sample, this clonotype turned up many times. The junction departs from germline at one end; a sequencing error may be responsible. V gene TRBV13 combines with J gene TRBJ1-5; D is perhaps TRBD1 (5 bases). The germline CDR1 and CDR2 sequences are PRHDT and FYEKMQ (reference sequence). The CDR3 extends over 14 amino acids. The CDR3 loop reads CASSLGLSNQPQHF. The CDR3 DNA follows: TGCGCCAGCAGCTTGGGACTGAGCAATCAGCCCCAGCATTTT.

This clonotype occurred many times. The gene calls are TRBV18 and TRBJ1-1; D gene unclear. The V gene lost 5 bases and the J gene lost 2 bases, with 9 bases spanning the gap. The CDR3 contains 13 residues. CDR1 and CDR2 (germline): KGHSH, LQKENI. In nucleotides, the CDR3 is TGTGCCAGCTCATACGGTTTTAACACTGAAGCTTTCTTT. Translating it yields CASSYGFNTEAFF. The full variable domain, with the rest looked up from reference TRBV18 and TRBJ1-1, is NAGVMQNPRHLVRRRGQEARLRCSPMKGHSHVYWYRQLPEEGLKFMVYLQKENIIDESGMPKERFSAEFPKEGPSILRIQQVVRGDSAAYFCASSYGFNTEAFFGQGTRLTVV.